This T cell receptor beta chain emerged from a study of T cell responses to AZD1222 COVID-19 vaccine. TCRdb's copy holds only in-frame clones and misses some; the assay was immunoSEQ multiplex PCR. The profile covers approximately 100,000 clones, with about nine tenths appearing a single time and under 20% taken by the ten largest. Study results and caveats: There were mostly white British donors and more females than males, and clonal diversity was possibly underestimated.

The sample holds one count of this clone. Its antigen is currently unknown. CDR1 and CDR2 (germline): LGHNA, YNFKEQ. This CDR3 is 16 amino acids long. V was cut by 0 bases and J by 0 bases, with 12 bases left in between. This clonotype was sampled from an adult in good health. This specimen consisted of peripheral blood, obtained on day 0 of AZD1222 vaccination. The chain has TRBV4-2 and TRBJ2-7, with D perhaps matching TRBD2 (6 bases). CDR3 region: CASSQESGENSYEQYF. CDR3 nucleotide sequence: TGTGCCAGCAGCCAAGAGTCGGGGGAAAACTCCTACGAGCAGTACTTC.